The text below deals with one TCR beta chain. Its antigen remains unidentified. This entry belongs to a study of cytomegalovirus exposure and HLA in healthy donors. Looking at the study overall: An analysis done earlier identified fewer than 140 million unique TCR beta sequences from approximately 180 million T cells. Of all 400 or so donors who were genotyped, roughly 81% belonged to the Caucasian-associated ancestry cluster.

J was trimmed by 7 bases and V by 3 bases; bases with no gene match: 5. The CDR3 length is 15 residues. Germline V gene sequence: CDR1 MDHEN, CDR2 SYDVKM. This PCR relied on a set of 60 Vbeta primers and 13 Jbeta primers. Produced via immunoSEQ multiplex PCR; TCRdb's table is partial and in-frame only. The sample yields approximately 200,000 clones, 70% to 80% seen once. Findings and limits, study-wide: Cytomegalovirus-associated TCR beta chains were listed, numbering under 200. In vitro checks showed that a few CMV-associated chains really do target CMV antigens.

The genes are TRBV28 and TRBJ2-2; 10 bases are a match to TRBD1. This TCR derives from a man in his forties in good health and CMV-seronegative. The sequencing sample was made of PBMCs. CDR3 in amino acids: CASSLWTGGNGELFF. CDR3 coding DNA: TGTGCCAGCAGTTTGTGGACAGGGGGGAACGGGGAGCTGTTTTTT. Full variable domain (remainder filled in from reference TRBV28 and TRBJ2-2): DVKVTQSSRYLVKRTGEKVFLECVQDMDHENMFWYRQDPGLGLRLIYFSYDVKMKEKGDIPEGYSVSREKKERFSLILESASTNQTSMYLCASSLWTGGNGELFFGEGSRLTVL.